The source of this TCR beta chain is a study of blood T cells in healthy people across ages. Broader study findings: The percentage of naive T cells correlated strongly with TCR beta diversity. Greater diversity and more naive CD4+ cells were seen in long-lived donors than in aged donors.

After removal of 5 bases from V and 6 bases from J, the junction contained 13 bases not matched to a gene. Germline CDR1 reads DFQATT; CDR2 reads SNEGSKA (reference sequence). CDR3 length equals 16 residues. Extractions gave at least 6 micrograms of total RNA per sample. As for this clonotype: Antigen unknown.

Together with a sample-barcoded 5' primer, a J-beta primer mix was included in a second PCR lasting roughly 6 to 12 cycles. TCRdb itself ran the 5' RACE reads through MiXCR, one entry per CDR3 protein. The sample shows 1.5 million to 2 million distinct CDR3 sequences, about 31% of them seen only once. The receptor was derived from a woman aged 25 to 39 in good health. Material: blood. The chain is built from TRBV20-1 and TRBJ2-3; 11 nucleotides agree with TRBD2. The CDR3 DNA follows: TGCAGTGCTGGGGGTTTACTAGCGGGGGAGGGGGATACGCAGTATTTT. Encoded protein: CSAGGLLAGEGDTQYF.